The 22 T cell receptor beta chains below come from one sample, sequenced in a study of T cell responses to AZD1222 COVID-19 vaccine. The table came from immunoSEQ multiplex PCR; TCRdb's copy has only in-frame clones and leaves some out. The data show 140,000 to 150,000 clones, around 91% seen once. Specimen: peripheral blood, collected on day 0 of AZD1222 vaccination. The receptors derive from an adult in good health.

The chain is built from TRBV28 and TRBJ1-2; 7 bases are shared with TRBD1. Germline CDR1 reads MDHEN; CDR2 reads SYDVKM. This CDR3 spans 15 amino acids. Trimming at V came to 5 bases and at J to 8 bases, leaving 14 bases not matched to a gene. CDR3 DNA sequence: TGTGCCAGCAGTCGAGTCCCAGGGGGGGAATCCGGCTACACCTTC. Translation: CASSRVPGGESGYTF.

CDR3 sequence: CASIRSGNTIYF. The CDR3, as DNA: TGTGCCAGCATACGCTCTGGAAACACCATATATTTT. V gene TRBV7-2 combines with J gene TRBJ1-3; D is unresolved. CDR1 is SGHTA and CDR2 is FQGNSA in the germline V gene. The CDR3 totals 12 residues. The V and J ends lost 7 bases and 0 bases respectively, with 4 bases between them.

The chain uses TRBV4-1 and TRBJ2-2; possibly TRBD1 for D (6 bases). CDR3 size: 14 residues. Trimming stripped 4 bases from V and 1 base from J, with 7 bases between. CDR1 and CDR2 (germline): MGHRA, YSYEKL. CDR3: CASSPTGNTGELFF. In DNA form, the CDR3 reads TGCGCCAGCAGCCCGACAGGGAACACCGGGGAGCTGTTTTTT.

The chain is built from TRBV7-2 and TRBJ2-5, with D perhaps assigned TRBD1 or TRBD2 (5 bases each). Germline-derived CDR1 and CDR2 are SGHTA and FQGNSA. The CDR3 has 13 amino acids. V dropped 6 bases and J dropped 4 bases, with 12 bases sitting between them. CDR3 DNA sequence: TGTGCCAGCAGTCAAACTGGGGGAGAGACCCAGTACTTC. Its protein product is CASSQTGGETQYF.

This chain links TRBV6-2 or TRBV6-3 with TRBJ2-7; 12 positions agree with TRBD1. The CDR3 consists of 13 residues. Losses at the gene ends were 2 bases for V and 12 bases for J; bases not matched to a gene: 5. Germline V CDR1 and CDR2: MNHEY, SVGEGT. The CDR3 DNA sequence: TGTGCCAGCAGTTACAGGGGACAGGGGGCTCGGTACTTC. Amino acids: CASSYRGQGARYF.

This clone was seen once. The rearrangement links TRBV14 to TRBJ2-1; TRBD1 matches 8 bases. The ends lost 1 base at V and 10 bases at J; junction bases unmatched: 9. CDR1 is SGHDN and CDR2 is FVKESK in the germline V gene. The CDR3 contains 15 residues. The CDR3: CASSQVETGVFEQFF. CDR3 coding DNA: TGTGCCAGCAGCCAAGTCGAGACAGGGGTCTTCGAGCAGTTCTTC.

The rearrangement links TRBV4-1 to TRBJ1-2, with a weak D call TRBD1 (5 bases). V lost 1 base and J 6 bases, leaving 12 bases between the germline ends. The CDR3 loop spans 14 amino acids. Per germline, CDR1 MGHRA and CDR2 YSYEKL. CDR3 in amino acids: CASSQVKGADGYTF. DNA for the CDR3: TGCGCCAGCAGCCAAGTTAAAGGGGCGGATGGCTACACCTTC.

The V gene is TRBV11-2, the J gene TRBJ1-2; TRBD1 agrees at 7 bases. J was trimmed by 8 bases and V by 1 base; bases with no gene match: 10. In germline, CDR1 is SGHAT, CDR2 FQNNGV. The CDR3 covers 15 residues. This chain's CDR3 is CASSLVLGQLEGYTF. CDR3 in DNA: TGTGCCAGCAGCTTAGTGCTGGGACAGTTAGAAGGCTACACCTTC. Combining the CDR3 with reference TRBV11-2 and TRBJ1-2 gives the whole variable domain EAGVAQSPRYKIIEKRQSVAFWCNPISGHATLYWYQQILGQGPKLLIQFQNNGVVDDSQLPKDRFSAERLKGVDSTLKIQPAKLEDSAVYLCASSLVLGQLEGYTFGSGTRLTVV.

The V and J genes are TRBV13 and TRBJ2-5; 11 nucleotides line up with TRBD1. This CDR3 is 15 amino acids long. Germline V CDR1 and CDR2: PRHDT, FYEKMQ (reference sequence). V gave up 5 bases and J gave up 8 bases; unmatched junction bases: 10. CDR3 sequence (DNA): TGTGCCAGCAGCACAGCCGGGACAGGGGGGGGAACCCAGTACTTC. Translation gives CASSTAGTGGGTQYF.

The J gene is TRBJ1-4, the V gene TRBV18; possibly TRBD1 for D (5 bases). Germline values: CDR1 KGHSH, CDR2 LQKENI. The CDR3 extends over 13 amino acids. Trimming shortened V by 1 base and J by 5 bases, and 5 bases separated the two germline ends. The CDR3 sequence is CASSPQGNEKLFF. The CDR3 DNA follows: TGTGCCAGCTCACCACAGGGGAATGAAAAACTGTTTTTT.

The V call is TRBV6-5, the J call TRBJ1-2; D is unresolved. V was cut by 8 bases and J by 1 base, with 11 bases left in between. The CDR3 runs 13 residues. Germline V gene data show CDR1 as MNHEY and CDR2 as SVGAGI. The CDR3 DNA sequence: TGTGCCAGCGGATACAGAGTTAACTATGGCTACACCTTC. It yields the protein CASGYRVNYGYTF.

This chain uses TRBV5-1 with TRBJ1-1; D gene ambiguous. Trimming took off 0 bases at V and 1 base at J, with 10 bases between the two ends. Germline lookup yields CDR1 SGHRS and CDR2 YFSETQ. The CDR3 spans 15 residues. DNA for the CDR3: TGCGCCAGCAGCTTGGCCCCTCCAGGGAACACTGAAGCTTTCTTT. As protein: CASSLAPPGNTEAFF.

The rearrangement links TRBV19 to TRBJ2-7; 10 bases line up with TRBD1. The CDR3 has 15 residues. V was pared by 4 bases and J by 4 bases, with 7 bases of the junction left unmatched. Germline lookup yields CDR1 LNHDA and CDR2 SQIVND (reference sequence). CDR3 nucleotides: TGTGCCAGTAGTAGTACGACAGGGGGCGATTACGAGCAGTACTTC. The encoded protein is CASSSTTGGDYEQYF. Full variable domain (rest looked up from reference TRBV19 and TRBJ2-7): DGGITQSPKYLFRKEGQNVTLSCEQNLNHDAMYWYRQDPGQGLRLIYYSQIVNDFQKGDIAEGYSVSREKKESFPLTVTSAQKNPTAFYLCASSSTTGGDYEQYFGPGTRLTVT.

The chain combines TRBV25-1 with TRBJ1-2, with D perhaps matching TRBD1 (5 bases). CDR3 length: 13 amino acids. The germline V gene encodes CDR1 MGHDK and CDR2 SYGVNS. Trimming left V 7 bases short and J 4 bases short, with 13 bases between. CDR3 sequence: CASKPGTSYGYTF. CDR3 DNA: TGTGCCAGCAAACCCGGGACCTCCTATGGCTACACCTTC.

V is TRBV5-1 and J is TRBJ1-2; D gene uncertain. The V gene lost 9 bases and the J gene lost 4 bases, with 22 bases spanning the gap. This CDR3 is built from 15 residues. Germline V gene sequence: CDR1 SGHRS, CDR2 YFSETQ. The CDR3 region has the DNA TGCGCCATAAACCTCGCGGGGTTTAATACCTATGGCTACACCTTC. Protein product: CAINLAGFNTYGYTF.

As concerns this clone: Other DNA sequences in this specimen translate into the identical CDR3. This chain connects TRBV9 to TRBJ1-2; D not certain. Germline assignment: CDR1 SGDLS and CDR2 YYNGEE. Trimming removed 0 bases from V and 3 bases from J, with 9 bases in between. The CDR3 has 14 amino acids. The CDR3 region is CASSVGGLHYGYTF. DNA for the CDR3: TGTGCCAGCAGCGTAGGAGGGTTACACTATGGCTACACCTTC.

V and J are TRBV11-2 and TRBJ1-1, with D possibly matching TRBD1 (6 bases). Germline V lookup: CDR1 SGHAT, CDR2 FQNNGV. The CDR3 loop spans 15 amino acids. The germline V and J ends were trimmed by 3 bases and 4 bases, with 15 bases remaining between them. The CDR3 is CASSFFQGRGTEAFF. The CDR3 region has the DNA TGTGCCAGCAGCTTCTTTCAGGGGAGGGGCACTGAAGCTTTCTTT.

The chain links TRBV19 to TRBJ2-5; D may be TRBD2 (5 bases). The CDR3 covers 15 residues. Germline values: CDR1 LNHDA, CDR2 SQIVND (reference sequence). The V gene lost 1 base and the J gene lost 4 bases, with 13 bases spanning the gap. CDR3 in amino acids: CASSIGPGRGETQYF. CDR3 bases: TGTGCCAGTAGTATAGGTCCAGGTCGGGGAGAGACCCAGTACTTC.

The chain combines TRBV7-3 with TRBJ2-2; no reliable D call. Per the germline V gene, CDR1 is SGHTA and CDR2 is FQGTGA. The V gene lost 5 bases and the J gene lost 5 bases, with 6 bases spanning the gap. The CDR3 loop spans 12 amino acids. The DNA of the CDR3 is TGTGCCAGCAGCCGAATTACCGGGGAGCTGTTTTTT. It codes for CASSRITGELFF.

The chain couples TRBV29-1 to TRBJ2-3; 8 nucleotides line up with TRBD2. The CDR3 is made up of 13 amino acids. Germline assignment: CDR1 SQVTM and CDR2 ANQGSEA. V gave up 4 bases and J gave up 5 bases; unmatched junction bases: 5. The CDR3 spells CSVVRGVGDTQYF. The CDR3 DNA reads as TGCAGCGTTGTGCGGGGGGTCGGAGATACGCAGTATTTT.

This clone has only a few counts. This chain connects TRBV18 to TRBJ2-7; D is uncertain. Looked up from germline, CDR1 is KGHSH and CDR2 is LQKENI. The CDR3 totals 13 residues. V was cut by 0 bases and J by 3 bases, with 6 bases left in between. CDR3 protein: CASSPPHSYEQYF. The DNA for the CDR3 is TGTGCCAGCTCACCACCGCACAGCTACGAGCAGTACTTC.

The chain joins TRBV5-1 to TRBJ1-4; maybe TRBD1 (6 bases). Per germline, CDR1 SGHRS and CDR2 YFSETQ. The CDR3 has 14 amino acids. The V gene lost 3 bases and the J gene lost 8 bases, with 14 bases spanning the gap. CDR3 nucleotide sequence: TGCGCCAGCAGCTCACAGGGAGTTGGGGAAAAACTGTTTTTT. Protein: CASSSQGVGEKLFF.